Listed here is a single TCR beta chain. Germline V gene lookup returns CDR1 MNHEY and CDR2 SMNVEV (reference sequence). The CDR3 has 17 amino acids. Trimming at V came to 1 base and at J to 0 bases, leaving 6 bases not matched to a gene. The study enrolled healthy HIV-negative adults without recent acute infections or vaccinations as donors. Without sorting, samples used approximately 99 million PBMCs for genomic DNA. This record belongs to a study of shared clonotypes between healthy human individuals. Clones were read by immunoSEQ multiplex PCR, and TCRdb kept only the in-frame ones, dropping some. The repertoire holds roughly 450,000 clones, with 79% as singletons.

This sequence joins TRBV27 and TRBJ1-3, with TRBD1 identical over 7 bases. This receptor was taken from a woman between 40 and 50 years old in good health. Some clones in this sample may be carry-over from other donors' samples. The sequenced material came from PBMCs. The CDR3 DNA is TGTGCCAGCAGTTTATACGGGGGACAGCGCTCTGGAAACACCATATATTTT. Translating gives CASSLYGGQRSGNTIYF.